This T cell receptor (beta chain) appears in the sequencing data of a study of beta chain features in type 1 diabetes. Sequencing targeted expressed TCRB transcripts, as all isolated RNA had been reverse transcribed. Here immunoSEQ multiplex PCR was the method, and the copy in TCRdb shows in-frame clones only, minus some. The table lists hundreds of thousands of clones, about 29% of them singletons. This clone was seen more than once but under ten times. This CDR3 contains 13 residues. Germline loops: CDR1 LNHDA, CDR2 SQIVND (reference sequence). Trimming left V 6 bases short and J 4 bases short, with 12 bases between.

This chain links TRBV19 with TRBJ1-2; perhaps TRBD1 as D (6 bases). The sequence derives from a man aged 18 to 30 in good health. The sample comprised naive CD4+ T cells from blood. The CDR3 region is CASSLRDTYGYTF. For the CDR3, the DNA is TGTGCCAGTAGCCTCCGGGACACCTATGGCTACACCTTC.